The 31 T cell receptor beta chains given below trace back to one sample, sequenced in a study of blood T cells in healthy people across ages. The use of a sample-barcoded 5' primer and a J-beta primer mix characterized a second PCR of 7 to 11 cycles. TCRdb recomputed calls from the 5' RACE reads with MiXCR, one row per CDR3 protein. The sample consists of approximately 700,000 distinct CDR3 sequences, approximately 30% of them appearing once. The sequenced material came from blood. The source of these receptors is a woman older than 75 in good health.

Only a few counts were recorded for this clonotype. A read error may explain this, as a much larger clone is one base away. This chain joins TRBV30 and TRBJ2-1, with a weak D call TRBD2 (6 bases). Germline CDR1 is GTSNPN and CDR2 is SVGIG (reference sequence). Deletions cut 4 bases from V and 9 bases from J, with 19 bases between. The CDR3 has 14 amino acids. Here the CDR3 DNA reads TGTGCCTGGACTAGCGTGGGTCTAACGGGTGAGCAGTTCTTC. Residues: CAWTSVGLTGEQFF.

This clonotype was recorded at least ten times. The chain is built from TRBV5-1 and TRBJ2-3; either TRBD1 or TRBD2 may supply D (6 bases each). Looked up from germline, CDR1 is SGHRS and CDR2 is YFSETQ. There are 14 residues in the CDR3. Between the trimmed V and J ends, which lost 2 bases and 2 bases, there was a span of 9 bases. The CDR3 loop is CASSFRGPTDTQYF. DNA of the CDR3: TGCGCCAGCAGCTTTCGGGGGCCCACAGATACGCAGTATTTT. The variable domain in full, with the rest retrieved from reference TRBV5-1 and TRBJ2-3, is KAGVTQTPRYLIKTRGQQVTLSCSPISGHRSVSWYQQTPGQGLQFLFEYFSETQRNKGNFPGRFSGRQFSNSRSEMNVSTLELGDSALYLCASSFRGPTDTQYFGPGTRLTVL.

On this clonotype: A much larger clone sits a single nucleotide away, making a read error possible. V usage is TRBV6-1 and J usage is TRBJ2-5; the D gene is possibly TRBD2 (5 bases). Germline V CDR1 and CDR2: MNHNS, SASEGT. Deletions cut 2 bases from V and 11 bases from J, with 18 bases between. There are 14 residues in the CDR3. CDR3 in amino acids: CASSERQVGNEQYF. CDR3 bases: TGTGCCAGCAGTGAAAGGCAGGTCGGGAATGAGCAGTACTTC.

The chain's CDR3 is CASSPALRDYDANTGELFF. CDR3 coding DNA: TGTGCCAGCTCACCAGCATTAAGGGATTACGACGCGAACACCGGGGAGCTGTTTTTT. The V gene is TRBV18, the J gene TRBJ2-2; D is ambiguous. The germline V gene encodes CDR1 KGHSH and CDR2 LQKENI. The V end was cut by 2 bases, the J end by 0 bases, with 19 bases between. The CDR3 sequence is 19 residues long.

This clonotype was detected a few times. The chain joins TRBV6-1 to TRBJ2-5; D gene ambiguous. TRBJ2-7 explains the end of the DNA better; the J call may be wrong. Looked up from germline, CDR1 is MNHNS and CDR2 is SASEGT. CDR3 length: 11 amino acids. The CDR3 nucleotides read TGTGCCAGCAGTGGACTCGACGAGCAGTACTTC. This gives the protein CASSGLDEQYF.

This clonotype appeared a few times. A much bigger clone sits one base away, suggesting this may be a read error. The gene calls are TRBV11-2 and TRBJ2-1; 12 bases map to TRBD2. Germline V CDR1 and CDR2: SGHAT, FQNNGV. The V and J ends lost 0 bases and 3 bases, in that order; junction bases with no gene match: 3. The CDR3 loop spans 17 amino acids. CDR3 in DNA: TGTGCCAGCAGCTTAGATACTAGCGGGGGGATCTACAATGAGCAGTTCTTC. This encodes CASSLDTSGGIYNEQFF.

This clonotype was counted many times. This sequence joins TRBV7-2 and TRBJ1-4; weak D call: TRBD1 (5 bases). CDR3 size: 16 residues. The V gene's germline CDR1 is SGHTA and CDR2 FQGNSA. With 3 bases removed from V and 0 bases from J, the gap between germline ends came to 11 bases. CDR3 amino acids: CASSFWGGTTNEKLFF. The CDR3 DNA follows: TGTGCCAGCAGCTTCTGGGGCGGAACAACTAATGAAAAACTGTTTTTT.

This clonotype has at least ten counts. The chain couples TRBV5-1 to TRBJ2-5; TRBD1 matches 8 bases. CDR3 length: 13 residues. Germline-derived CDR1 and CDR2 are SGHRS and YFSETQ. The junction had 7 bases not matched to a gene; V was cut back by 3 bases and J by 9 bases. CDR3 sequence reads: CASSSGQEWAQYF. CDR3 DNA: TGCGCCAGCAGCTCGGGACAGGAATGGGCCCAGTACTTC.

The chain couples TRBV20-1 to TRBJ2-1; D tentatively reads TRBD1 or TRBD2 (6 bases each). Looked up from germline, CDR1 is DFQATT and CDR2 is SNEGSKA (reference sequence). V lost 0 bases and J lost 6, with 12 bases in between. This CDR3 comprises 14 residues. The CDR3 DNA follows: TGCAGTGCTAGAGAGGGGGGACACGTCAATGAGCAGTTCTTC. It encodes CSAREGGHVNEQFF.

This clonotype was picked up many times. The chain couples TRBV11-2 to TRBJ2-1; TRBD1 matches at 12 bases. Germline values: CDR1 SGHAT, CDR2 FQNNGV. V trimming: 3 bases; J trimming: 7 bases; junction bases outside the gene matches: 7. CDR3 length equals 16 residues. Written as DNA, the CDR3 is TGTGCCAGCAGCTTCACCGGGACAGGGGGCAAGAATGAGCAGTTCTTC. Its protein product is CASSFTGTGGKNEQFF.

This chain connects TRBV28 to TRBJ2-6; D is uncertain. The V end lost 5 bases, the J end lost 2 bases, and 13 bases lay between the germline ends. Germline V gene sequence: CDR1 MDHEN, CDR2 SYDVKM. The CDR3 spans 16 residues. For the CDR3, the DNA is TGTGCCAGCAGTCTCCCCCATGCCACTGGGGCCAACGTCCTGACTTTC. It specifies CASSLPHATGANVLTF. Using reference TRBV28 and TRBJ2-6 for the parts outside the CDR3, the full variable domain is DVKVTQSSRYLVKRTGEKVFLECVQDMDHENMFWYRQDPGLGLRLIYFSYDVKMKEKGDIPEGYSVSREKKERFSLILESASTNQTSMYLCASSLPHATGANVLTFGAGSRLTVL.

J is TRBJ1-2 and V is TRBV20-1, with D tentatively TRBD1 (6 bases). The CDR3 runs to 17 residues. The V gene lost 0 bases and the J gene lost 5 bases, with 22 bases spanning the gap. Germline CDR1 DFQATT, CDR2 SNEGSKA (reference sequence). In DNA, the CDR3 is TGCAGTGCTAGAGATAGGGGTTGGGGGGCGCTGAAATATGGCTACACCTTC. It is translated as CSARDRGWGALKYGYTF.

J is TRBJ1-1 and V is TRBV5-1, with a weak D call TRBD1 (5 bases). CDR1 and CDR2 from the germline V gene are SGHRS and YFSETQ. This CDR3 comprises 15 residues. V gave up 4 bases and J gave up 5 bases, with 18 bases separating them. CDR3 sequence: CASSAKQAAGTEAFF. The CDR3 DNA reads as TGCGCCAGCAGCGCCAAACAGGCCGCGGGGACTGAAGCTTTCTTT.

This clonotype was seen more than once but under ten times. The chain is built from TRBV20-1 and TRBJ2-3; D could derive from TRBD1 or TRBD2 (6 bases each). The CDR3 sequence is 14 residues long. From germline, CDR1 is DFQATT and CDR2 SNEGSKA (reference sequence). The ends were cut back, 2 bases at V and 1 base at J, with 10 bases in the middle. This CDR3 is CSARTGGGTDTQYF. CDR3 DNA: TGCAGTGCTAGAACCGGGGGCGGCACAGATACGCAGTATTTT.

The chain employs TRBV28 and TRBJ1-6, with 7 bases matching TRBD1. The CDR3 covers 16 residues. J lost 1 base, V lost 5 bases, and 5 bases had no gene match. CDR1 and CDR2 from the germline V gene are MDHEN and SYDVKM. The CDR3 DNA reads as TGTGCCAGCAGTACACAACAGGGGTCCTATAATTCACCCCTCCACTTT. Translating it yields CASSTQQGSYNSPLHF.

This clonotype was counted ten times or more. The chain is built from TRBV10-3 and TRBJ1-6; no clear D. Trimming stripped 2 bases from V and 5 bases from J, with 4 bases between. CDR1 and CDR2 from the germline V gene are ENHRY and SYGVKD. This CDR3 is built from 13 residues. Written as DNA, the CDR3 is TGTGCCATCAGTGAGGTCAATAATTCACCCCTCCACTTT. As protein: CAISEVNNSPLHF.

For this clonotype: Since a much larger clone is just one base distant, this may be a read error. This sequence joins TRBV30 and TRBJ1-4; no clear D. This CDR3 contains 13 residues. Germline V gene sequence: CDR1 GTSNPN, CDR2 SVGIG (reference sequence). V lost 3 bases and J 1 base, leaving 6 bases between the germline ends. The CDR3 nucleotides read TGTGCCTGGAGGGGTGGAACTAATGAAAAACTGTTTTTT. This encodes CAWRGGTNEKLFF.

About this clonotype: Germline and junction disagree at one end, which may indicate a read error. The chain recombines TRBV11-2 with TRBJ2-5; D ambiguous. CDR3 size: 12 residues. Germline lookup yields CDR1 SGHAT and CDR2 FQNNGV. For the CDR3, the DNA is TGTGCCAGCAGCTTAGATGTAGAGACCCAGTGCTTC. As protein: CASSLDVETQCF.

Regarding this clonotype: This sequence may be a read error, since a much larger clone differs from it by one base. The genes are TRBV29-1 and TRBJ2-1; D gene uncertain. This CDR3 comprises 11 residues. V dropped 5 bases and J dropped 13 bases, with 15 bases sitting between them. Germline V gene lookup returns CDR1 SQVTM and CDR2 ANQGSEA. CDR3 in amino acids: CSVRFTETQFF. The DNA of the CDR3 is TGCAGCGTTCGGTTTACAGAGACCCAGTTCTTC.

The chain couples TRBV4-1 to TRBJ1-5; possible D gene TRBD1, 6 bases. The V end lost 2 bases, the J end lost 6 bases, and 20 bases lay between the germline ends. CDR3 length: 17 residues. Germline V gene lookup returns CDR1 MGHRA and CDR2 YSYEKL. DNA for the CDR3: TGCGCCAGCAGCCAAACCCCCGGGACACTGGGGACTCAGCCCCAGCATTTT. Protein: CASSQTPGTLGTQPQHF.

The V call is TRBV7-3, the J call TRBJ1-1; 7 nucleotides agree with TRBD1. CDR3 size: 19 residues. J lost 0 bases, V lost 3 bases, and 16 bases had no gene match. The germline V gene has CDR1 SGHTA and CDR2 FQGTGA. As DNA, the CDR3 is TGTGCCAGCAGCTTTGCACTAACTGGTCCGGGACAGCTGAACACTGAAGCTTTCTTT. Its translation: CASSFALTGPGQLNTEAFF. The full variable domain, rest sourced from reference TRBV7-3 and TRBJ1-1, is GAGVSQTPSNKVTEKGKYVELRCDPISGHTALYWYRQSLGQGPEFLIYFQGTGAADDSGLPNDRFFAVRPEGSVSTLKIQRTERGDSAVYLCASSFALTGPGQLNTEAFFGQGTRLTVV.

This chain joins TRBV20-1 and TRBJ2-1; D perhaps matches TRBD2 (6 bases). The CDR3 has 15 amino acids. V lost 5 bases, J lost 13 bases, and 27 bases lay in between. Germline V gives CDR1 DFQATT, CDR2 SNEGSKA (reference sequence). CDR3 sequence: CSACPNWGGRETQFF. The CDR3 nucleotides read TGCAGTGCTTGCCCCAATTGGGGAGGAAGGGAGACCCAGTTCTTC.

This clonotype has more than one count but fewer than ten. The chain links TRBV6-5 to TRBJ2-7; maybe TRBD2 (5 bases). The CDR3 is made up of 16 amino acids. Per the germline V gene, CDR1 is MNHEY and CDR2 is SVGAGI. V was cut by 5 bases and J by 2 bases, with 19 bases left in between. The CDR3 protein is CASSTPNRGVPYEQYF. The CDR3 DNA is TGTGCCAGCAGTACCCCGAACCGGGGTGTACCCTACGAGCAGTACTTC.

This clonotype was observed at least ten times. The chain is built from TRBV27 and TRBJ1-1; 8 bases are shared with TRBD1. The germline V gene encodes CDR1 MNHEY and CDR2 SMNVEV (reference sequence). J was trimmed by 1 base and V by 5 bases; bases with no gene match: 6. The length of the CDR3 is 15 residues. In nucleotides, the CDR3 is TGTGCCAGCAGTCCAAGGACAGGGTGGAACACTGAAGCTTTCTTT. Translating it yields CASSPRTGWNTEAFF.

This clonotype appeared many times. This chain uses TRBV3-1 with TRBJ2-7, with D uncertain. Trimming left V 0 bases short and J 9 bases short, with 9 bases between. Germline V gene sequence: CDR1 LGHDT, CDR2 YNNKEL (reference sequence). This CDR3 region has 12 residues. CDR3 sequence: CASSQDRTAQYF. The CDR3 DNA reads as TGTGCCAGCAGCCAAGATAGAACCGCGCAGTACTTC.

There are a few counts of this clonotype. The genes are TRBV20-1 and TRBJ1-1, with 7 bases aligning to TRBD1. The germline CDR1 and CDR2 sequences are DFQATT and SNEGSKA (reference sequence). V was pared by 6 bases and J by 1 base, with 11 bases of the junction left unmatched. The CDR3 contains 15 residues. The CDR3 DNA is TGCAGTGCCACCCCCCACCGGGACAGGAACACTGAAGCTTTCTTT. It is translated as CSATPHRDRNTEAFF.

A few counts support this clonotype. Since a much larger clone is just one base distant, this may be a read error. The chain couples TRBV5-1 to TRBJ2-7; weak D call: TRBD2 (6 bases). Trimming stripped 2 bases from V and 7 bases from J, with 16 bases between. Germline V gene sequence: CDR1 SGHRS, CDR2 YFSETQ. The CDR3 sequence is 14 residues long. Here the CDR3 DNA reads TGCGCCAGCAGCTTTAACGGGGGTCACGATGAGCAGTACTTC. Its protein is CASSFNGGHDEQYF.

The J gene is TRBJ1-2, the V gene TRBV7-8; D gene ambiguous. This CDR3 contains 16 residues. Germline CDR1 is SGHVS and CDR2 is FQNEAQ. The V and J ends lost 1 base and 2 bases respectively, with 14 bases between them. CDR3 amino acids: CASSLGTANKNYGYTF. DNA for the CDR3: TGTGCCAGCAGCTTAGGCACAGCGAACAAAAACTATGGCTACACCTTC.

The chain employs TRBV7-8 and TRBJ1-1, with TRBD1 matching 7 bases. The CDR3 runs 14 residues. Losses at the gene ends were 5 bases for V and 2 bases for J; bases not matched to a gene: 5. Looked up from germline, CDR1 is SGHVS and CDR2 is FQNEAQ. The CDR3 DNA reads as TGTGCCAGCAGCCTGACAGGGATCAACACTGAAGCTTTCTTT. Translating it yields CASSLTGINTEAFF.

This clonotype appeared a few times. The chain is built from TRBV19 and TRBJ1-1, with D hard to call. V lost 0 bases, J lost 1 base, and 6 bases lay in between. This CDR3 is 14 amino acids long. Germline-derived CDR1 and CDR2 are LNHDA and SQIVND (reference sequence). The CDR3 reads CASSIEQANTEAFF. The CDR3 nucleotides read TGTGCCAGTAGTATAGAACAAGCGAACACTGAAGCTTTCTTT. The variable domain in full, completed from reference TRBV19 and TRBJ1-1, reads DGGITQSPKYLFRKEGQNVTLSCEQNLNHDAMYWYRQDPGQGLRLIYYSQIVNDFQKGDIAEGYSVSREKKESFPLTVTSAQKNPTAFYLCASSIEQANTEAFFGQGTRLTVV.

This clonotype came up many times. V and J are TRBV25-1 and TRBJ1-2; D gene ambiguous. CDR3 length equals 13 residues. V lost 1 base and J 8 bases, leaving 11 bases between the germline ends. Germline CDR1 is MGHDK and CDR2 is SYGVNS. The CDR3 nucleotides read TGTGCCAGCAGTGAATCAAAGGGCTCGGGCTACACCTTC. This translates into CASSESKGSGYTF.